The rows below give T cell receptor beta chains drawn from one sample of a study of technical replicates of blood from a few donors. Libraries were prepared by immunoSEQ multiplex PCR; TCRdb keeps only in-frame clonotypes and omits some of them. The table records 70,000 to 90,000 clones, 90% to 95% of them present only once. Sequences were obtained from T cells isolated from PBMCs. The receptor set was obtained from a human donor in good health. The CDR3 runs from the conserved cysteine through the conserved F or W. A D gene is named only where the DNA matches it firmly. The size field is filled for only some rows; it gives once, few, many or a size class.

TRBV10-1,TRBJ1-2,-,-,TGCGCCAGCAGTGACAGGGGCTATGGCTACACCTTC,CASSDRGYGYTF
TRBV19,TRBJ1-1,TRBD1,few,TGTGCCAGTACCCAACAGGGGGGTTTGGACACTGAAGCTTTCTTT,CASTQQGGLDTEAFF
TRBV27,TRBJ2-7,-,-,TGTGCCAGCAGTTTAAAGGCCAGGGGCTACGAGCAGTACTTC,CASSLKARGYEQYF
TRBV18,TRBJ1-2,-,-,TGTGCCAGCTCACCATTCGAAGACTCTAACTATGGCTACACCTTC,CASSPFEDSNYGYTF
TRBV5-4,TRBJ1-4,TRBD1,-,TGTGCCAGCAGCTTTTGGACAGGGGAAGGGACTAATGAAAAACTGTTTTTT,CASSFWTGEGTNEKLFF
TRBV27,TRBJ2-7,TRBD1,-,TGTGCCAGCAGTTTATTGGGGACAGGTAACATCGAGCAGTACTTC,CASSLLGTGNIEQYF
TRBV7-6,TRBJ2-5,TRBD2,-,TGTGCCAGCAGCTTTATTGGACTAGCGGGAGGGCCGGTAGAGACCCAGTACTTC,CASSFIGLAGGPVETQYF
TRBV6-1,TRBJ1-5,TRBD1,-,TGTGCCAGCAGTGGCAGGGGGGTAAGCAATCAGCCCCAGCATTTT,CASSGRGVSNQPQHF
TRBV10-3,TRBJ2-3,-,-,TGTGCCATCAGTGCCTCAGGGGATACGGGCGATACGCAGTATTTT,CAISASGDTGDTQYF
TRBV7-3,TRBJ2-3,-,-,TGTGCCAGCGGTTGGACACCGGAAATCACAGATACGCAGTATTTT,CASGWTPEITDTQYF
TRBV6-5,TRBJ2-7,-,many,TGTGCCAGCAAGGAACGGACATCCTCCTACGAGCAGTACTTC,CASKERTSSYEQYF
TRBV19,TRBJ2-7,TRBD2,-,TGTGCCAGTTCACTAGCGGGAGGTTCCTACGAGCAGTACTTC,CASSLAGGSYEQYF
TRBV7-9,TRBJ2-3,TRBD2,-,TGTGCCAGCAGCGTAGCGGGAGGCTCAGATACGCAGTATTTT,CASSVAGGSDTQYF
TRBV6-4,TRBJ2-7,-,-,TGTGCCAGCAGTGAACGGGGAGATGTAGACGAGCAGTACTTC,CASSERGDVDEQYF
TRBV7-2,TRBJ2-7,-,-,TGTGCCAGCAGCTTACAGGCTTACGAGCAGTACTTC,CASSLQAYEQYF
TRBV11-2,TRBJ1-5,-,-,TGTGCCAGCAGCTTGTACAGGGATCAGCCCCAGCATTTT,CASSLYRDQPQHF
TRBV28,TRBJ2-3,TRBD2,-,TGTGCCAGCAGTTTACTAGCGGGAGGTGGAGATACGCAGTATTTT,CASSLLAGGGDTQYF
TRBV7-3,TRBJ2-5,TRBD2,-,TGTGCCAGCAGCTTAACGGGGGGGAGAGAGACCCAGTACTTC,CASSLTGGRETQYF
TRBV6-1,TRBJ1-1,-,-,TGTGCCAGCAGACAGCCGATAAGAAACACTGAAGCTTTCTTT,CASRQPIRNTEAFF
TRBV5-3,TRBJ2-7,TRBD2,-,TGTGCCAGAAGCTTGACTAGCGGGAGGGGCGAGCAGTACTTC,CARSLTSGRGEQYF
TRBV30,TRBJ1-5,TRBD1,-,TGTGCCTGGCAACAGGGGGGCGATCAGCCCCAGCATTTT,CAWQQGGDQPQHF
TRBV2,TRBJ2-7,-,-,TGTGCCAGCACGGACAGATCCTACGAGCAGTACTTC,CASTDRSYEQYF
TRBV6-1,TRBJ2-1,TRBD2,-,TGTGCCAGCAGTGAAAGCGGGGTAAGCTCCTACAATGAGCAGTTCTTC,CASSESGVSSYNEQFF
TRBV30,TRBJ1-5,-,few,TGTGCCTCCTCGGACGGGGGTCCCCAGCATTTT,CASSDGGPQHF
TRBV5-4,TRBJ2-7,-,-,TGTGCCAGCAGCTTGGGCGGGTGGGGGCCCGGCGAGCAGTACTTC,CASSLGGWGPGEQYF
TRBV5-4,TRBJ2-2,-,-,TGTGCCAGCAGCTCTTACAGGGTTGGCACCGGGGAGCTGTTTTTT,CASSSYRVGTGELFF
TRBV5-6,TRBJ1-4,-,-,TGTGCCAGCAGCTTAACTCCGACTAATGAAAAACTGTTTTTT,CASSLTPTNEKLFF
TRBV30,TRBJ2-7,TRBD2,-,TGTGCCTGCTGGACTAGCGGGATTCTCCCCTACGAGCAGTACTTC,CACWTSGILPYEQYF
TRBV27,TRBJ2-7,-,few,TGTGCCAGCAGTCTTGCAGGGAACGAGCAGTACTTC,CASSLAGNEQYF
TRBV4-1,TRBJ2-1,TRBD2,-,TGCGCCAGCAGGACTAGCGGTTACAATGAGCAGTTCTTC,CASRTSGYNEQFF
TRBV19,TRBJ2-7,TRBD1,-,TGTGCCAGTAGTACCTGGACAGGCAGCTCCTACGAGCAGTACTTC,CASSTWTGSSYEQYF
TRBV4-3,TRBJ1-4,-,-,TGCGCCAGCAGCCAAAACGCCAGAATCGAAAAACTGTTTTTT,CASSQNARIEKLFF
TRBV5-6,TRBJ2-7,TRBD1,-,TGTGCCAGCAGCTTGGGTGAGGACAGGGCCTACGAGCAGTACTTC,CASSLGEDRAYEQYF
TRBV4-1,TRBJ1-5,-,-,TGCGCCAGCAGCCTAGACAGGAGGAATAATCAGCCCCAGCATTTT,CASSLDRRNNQPQHF
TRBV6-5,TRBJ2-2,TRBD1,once,TGTGCCAGCAGTTACGGGACAGGGGGCTCTACCGGGGAGCTGTTTTTT,CASSYGTGGSTGELFF
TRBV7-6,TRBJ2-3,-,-,TGTGCCAGCAGCCCCCGGACAGCGGGGGATACGCAGTATTTT,CASSPRTAGDTQYF
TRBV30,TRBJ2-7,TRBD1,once,TGTGCCTGGACCAGTGACAGGGTCTCCTACGAGCAGTACTTC,CAWTSDRVSYEQYF
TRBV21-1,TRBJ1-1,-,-,TGTGCCAGCAGCAGCAAGCTACCCGGGACAAAGCACACTGAAGCTTTCTTT,CASSSKLPGTKHTEAFF
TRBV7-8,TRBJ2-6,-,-,TGTGCCAGCAGCTTTGGACATATAAGCTCTGGGGCCAACGTCCTGACTTTC,CASSFGHISSGANVLTF
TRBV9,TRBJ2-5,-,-,TGTGCCAGCAGCGTAGGTCGCGGTCCGGAGACCCAGTACTTC,CASSVGRGPETQYF
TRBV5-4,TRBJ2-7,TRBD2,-,TGTGCCAGCAGCTACCGGGAGGGCGGGACCTACGAGCAGTACTTC,CASSYREGGTYEQYF
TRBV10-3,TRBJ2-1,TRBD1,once,TGTGCCATCAGTGAGGACAGGGGATTTTATGAGCAGTTCTTC,CAISEDRGFYEQFF
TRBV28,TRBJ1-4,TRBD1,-,TGTGCCAGCATTCAGACAGGGGGGGATGAAAAACTGTTTTTT,CASIQTGGDEKLFF
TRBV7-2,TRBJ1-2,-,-,TGTGCCAGCAGCGAGTCCGGGAGGCGCACTTTCTATGGCTACACCTTC,CASSESGRRTFYGYTF
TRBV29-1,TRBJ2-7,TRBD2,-,TGCAGCGTGGTCCTAGCGGGCGCGAGGAGAGAGCAGTACTTC,CSVVLAGARREQYF
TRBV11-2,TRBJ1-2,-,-,TGTGCCAGCAGCTTAGATCTAGAGCGGGACCGCCTACCCTATGGCTACACCTTC,CASSLDLERDRLPYGYTF
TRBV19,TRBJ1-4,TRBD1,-,TGTGCCAGTAGTGATAGGACAGGCGACAATGAAAAACTGTTTTTT,CASSDRTGDNEKLFF
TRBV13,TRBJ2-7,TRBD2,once,TGTGCCAGCAGCGCACAACTAGCGAAGTTCCACGAGCAGTACTTC,CASSAQLAKFHEQYF
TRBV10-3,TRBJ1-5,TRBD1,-,TGTGCCATCAGTATATCAGGGGGTCCAGAAACCCAGCATTTT,CAISISGGPETQHF
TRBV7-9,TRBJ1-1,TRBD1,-,TGTGCCAGCAGCCCGGGGTATGGGACAGCGAACACTGAAGCTTTCTTT,CASSPGYGTANTEAFF
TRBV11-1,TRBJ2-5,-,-,TGTGCCAGCAGCTTTGTATTAAACCGGGAGACCCAGTACTTC,CASSFVLNRETQYF
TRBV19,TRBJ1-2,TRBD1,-,TGTGCCAGTAGTTTCGGGACAGGGGGCAGCTATGGCTACACCTTC,CASSFGTGGSYGYTF